The subject of this entry is one T cell receptor beta chain. Its antigen remains undetermined. No much larger clonotype is one base removed from it; base qualities were not supplied. The data stem from a study of human T cells and chemical hapten exposure (dated by TCRdb to about 2021). A note on the overall study: For sensitization, 2% DPC in acetone was applied to a roughly 2 cm by roughly 2 cm area of upper inner arm skin. Blood was sampled from patients pre-sensitization (week 0) and at 2, 6 and about 24 weeks after DPC sensitization. The patient cohort, mostly female, included alopecia areata with under or over 50% scalp involvement, alopecia totalis and alopecia universalis. Blood for TCR sequencing was provided by twenty-nine alopecia patients at one to four time points (pre-sensitization, 2, 6 and 24 weeks). In alopecia patients, the study followed how the peripheral blood TCR repertoire changed in vivo over primary and secondary sensitization to diphenylcyclopropenone (DPC), a hapten. Throughout the roughly 25-week study period, patients were also given weekly therapeutic DPC doses on the scalp. The libraries were sequenced as a pool, and the TCR yield per sample differed mostly because of small variations in library volumes within the pool. Patch testing was performed on the upper back with Finn chambers containing 0.01% DPC, and the patch tests were scored after 6 days according to International Contact Dermatitis Research Group standards. Study-wide findings and limitations: The number of PT1 expanded TCRs positively correlated with patch test score, significant at thresholds 8, 16 and 32 but not 4. All patients had alopecia, a presumed autoimmune disease, so their immune response might differ from that of healthy individuals. DPC sensitization did not change the number of TCRs with a frequency above 1 in 1000, and there was no evidence of changes in global repertoire structure. Repeated subsampling changed both the strength of the expansion versus patch-test correlation and the threshold at which the correlation became significant. Significantly more large CDR3 similarity clusters were formed by expanded TCRs than by pre-sensitization or healthy control sets, consistent with antigen-driven responses.

CDR1 and CDR2 are read off the germline V gene as ENHRY and SYGVKD. Trimmed from V: 1 base; trimmed from J: 5 bases; junction bases lacking a gene match: 10. Taken from cysteine to phenylalanine, the CDR3 has 16 residues. Only the CDR3 part of the read is kept: 48 bases, read in frame from the first base. The library came from RACE. Sequencing was performed on a NextSeq 500. Library preparation attached unique molecular identifiers to individual cDNA molecules for quantitative, reproducible TCR counting. Both TCR alpha and TCR beta chains were sequenced from each blood RNA sample. The paper's data handling went like this. The median number of TCRs per sample was roughly 98,000, ranging from 23,224 to 690,600. The Decombinator software suite was used to annotate V, J and CDR3 in the TCR reads. To make PS versus PT1 abundance plots, every sample was subsampled to the same number of TCRs (28,000). TCRs were defined as expanded if absent before sensitization and observed at least eight times at the 2-week time point. TCRdb trimmed the raw reads at Q25, called clones with MiXCR and kept productive beta chains. Under each unique CDR3 protein, matching rows form one entry showing the most common genes and DNA. V and J calls and clone size were set by TCRdb, not the authors. The sample table lists under 450,000 distinct CDR3 sequences, about 6.3% of them with a count of one. Of the sample, more than 5.5% falls within the top ten clones.

Per the publication, the time point label means: patch test 2, 6 weeks after DPC sensitization. The label giving this sample's treatment or condition can be read as: therapeutic diphenylcyclopropenone sensitization with weekly scalp DPC. At every patch-test visit, the blood draw took place before the patch test was put on. Patients were eligible if aged 18 to 70, diagnosed with alopecia and judged suitable for DPC therapy, and pregnant patients were excluded. Total RNA was extracted from unfractionated whole blood that had been collected in Tempus Blood RNA tubes. The sample consisted of whole blood, taken in connection with sensitization to the hapten diphenylcyclopropenone (DPC). This clonotype originated in a woman younger than 35 with alopecia areata. Some clones in this sample may be carry-over from other donors' samples. Here the chain combines TRBV10-3 and TRBJ2-7, and TRBD2 matches 8 of the central bases. The CDR3 in this case is CAISEFASGSGDEQYF. The DNA is as follows: TGTGCCATCAGTGAGTTCGCTAGCGGGTCCGGGGACGAGCAGTACTTC.